This entry features one T cell receptor beta chain sequence. These data come from a study of control samples from healthy donors and cancer patients. Germline V gene lookup returns CDR1 SGHDN and CDR2 FVKESK. CDR3 length: 15 residues. The V segment lost 1 base and the J segment 14 bases; nucleotides outside the gene matches: 7. Clones were sequenced by immunoSEQ multiplex PCR, and TCRdb holds only the in-frame ones, with some missing. The table includes approximately 90,000 clones, approximately 93% detected once. The TCR comes from a woman aged 25 to 39 in good health. The sequenced sample consisted of blood. The chain recombines TRBV14 with TRBJ1-6, with TRBD1 matching 11 bases. Here the CDR3 DNA reads TGTGCCAGCAGCCAAGGCGGGACAGGGGGTCGGGCCCTCCACTTT. Amino acids: CASSQGGTGGRALHF.